This entry features one T cell receptor beta chain sequence. The data were taken from a study of T-cell memory formation after mild COVID-19. TCR alpha and TCR beta cDNA libraries carrying sample barcodes and UMIs came from 5'RACE with constant-segment primers. TCRdb redid the calling of the 5' RACE reads with MiXCR, one entry per CDR3 protein. The data hold around 200,000 distinct CDR3 sequences, with about 27% observed a single time. Sequencing was performed on PBMCs or a T cell subset sorted from them (not recorded which). This TCR derives from an adult woman who had mild COVID-19 (a few samples of this study predate the infection). Cell type and time point are not known.

CDR3 residues: CASSSGSGTGGSGTEAFF. For the CDR3, the DNA is TGTGCCAGCAGTTCGGGTTCCGGGACAGGGGGCTCGGGCACTGAAGCTTTCTTT. The V and J genes are TRBV6-6 and TRBJ1-1, with 12 positions matching TRBD1. This CDR3 region has 18 residues. V lost 4 bases and J lost 4; bases outside the gene matches: 13. Germline CDR1 reads MNHNY; CDR2 reads SVGAGI (reference sequence).